The rows below give T cell receptor beta chains drawn from one sample of a study of blood T cell repertoires in COVID-19. Sequencing used immunoSEQ multiplex PCR; TCRdb keeps in-frame clones, though not all of them. The table lists 40,000 or so clones, roughly nine tenths of them singletons, with 4% to 5.5% in the top ten. Specimen: peripheral blood. These receptors all come from a man in his fifties or sixties with COVID-19, enrolled during active disease. Each CDR3 is given with its conserved first and last residue. The D gene is left open where the match is weak. Clone size is given for some rows only: seen once, a few or many times, or a class if the clone is expanded.

CASSPQGGRSGNTIYF,TGTGCCAGCTCACCCCAAGGGGGCCGCTCTGGAAACACCATATATTTT,TRBV18,TRBJ1-3,NA,TRBD1
CSAWRPGELFF,TGCAGTGCTTGGAGACCCGGGGAGCTGTTTTTT,TRBV20-1,TRBJ2-2,NA,NA
CASSQAHRDYGYTF,TGCGCCAGCAGCCAAGCACACAGGGATTATGGCTACACCTTC,TRBV4-1,TRBJ1-2,NA,NA
CASSFERQGGTEAFF,TGTGCCAGCAGCTTTGAACGACAGGGCGGAACTGAAGCTTTCTTT,TRBV5-6,TRBJ1-1,NA,TRBD1
CSVPLDRGPGNTIYF,TGCAGCGTTCCCCTAGACAGGGGGCCTGGAAACACCATATATTTT,TRBV29-1,TRBJ1-3,once,TRBD1
CASSLSVSSYNEQFF,TGCGCCAGCAGCCTTAGCGTGAGCTCCTACAATGAGCAGTTCTTC,TRBV4-3,TRBJ2-1,NA,NA
CASSDKGYEQYF,TGTGCCAGCAGCGATAAGGGGTACGAGCAGTACTTC,TRBV12-3/TRBV12-4,TRBJ2-7,NA,NA
CASSIGMGQGYYGYTF,TGTGCCAGTAGTATTGGGATGGGACAGGGCTATTATGGCTACACCTTC,TRBV19,TRBJ1-2,NA,TRBD1
CASSPRQGYTGELFF,TGCGCCAGCAGCCCACGACAGGGCTACACCGGGGAGCTGTTTTTT,TRBV5-1,TRBJ2-2,NA,TRBD1
CASRSGSSYEQYF,TGTGCCAGCCGGAGCGGGAGCTCCTACGAGCAGTACTTC,TRBV19,TRBJ2-7,NA,TRBD2
CASSQVLASGANVLTF,TGTGCCAGCAGCCAAGTGTTAGCTTCTGGGGCCAACGTCCTGACTTTC,TRBV3-1/TRBV3-2,TRBJ2-6,NA,NA
CASTRNSNQPQHF,TGTGCCAGCACCCGTAATAGCAATCAGCCCCAGCATTTT,TRBV28,TRBJ1-5,NA,NA
CASSPGTSGLGTQYF,TGTGCCAGCAGCCCCGGGACTAGCGGTCTGGGGACCCAGTACTTC,TRBV5-4,TRBJ2-5,NA,TRBD2
CASTKGGTDTEAFF,TGTGCCAGCACCAAGGGGGGGACGGACACTGAAGCTTTCTTT,TRBV9,TRBJ1-1,few,NA
CSVEVSSYEQYF,TGCAGCGTTGAAGTGAGCTCCTACGAGCAGTACTTC,TRBV29-1,TRBJ2-7,NA,NA
CASSSPGQGHQPQHF,TGTGCCAGCAGTTCCCCGGGACAGGGGCATCAGCCCCAGCATTTT,TRBV28,TRBJ1-5,NA,TRBD1
CASSSGQGSDYGYTF,TGTGCCAGCAGTTCCGGACAGGGATCAGACTATGGCTACACCTTC,TRBV28,TRBJ1-2,NA,TRBD1
CASSTRLAGGSSGANVLTF,TGTGCCAGTAGTACCCGACTAGCGGGAGGCAGCTCTGGGGCCAACGTCCTGACTTTC,TRBV19,TRBJ2-6,once,TRBD2
CASAQAENTEAFF,TGTGCTAGTGCCCAAGCGGAGAACACTGAAGCTTTCTTT,TRBV12-5,TRBJ1-1,NA,NA
CASSFDLTSAYEQYF,TGTGCCAGCAGCTTCGACTTGACTAGCGCCTACGAGCAGTACTTC,TRBV7-9,TRBJ2-7,once,TRBD2
CSASPTVYGYTF,TGCAGTGCTAGTCCCACAGTCTATGGCTACACCTTC,TRBV20-1,TRBJ1-2,NA,NA
CASSQRSLENEQFF,TGCGCCAGCAGCCAACGCTCCCTAGAGAATGAGCAGTTCTTC,TRBV4-1,TRBJ2-1,NA,NA
CASSQDFAVSTDTQYF,TGTGCCAGCAGCCAAGATTTTGCAGTTAGCACAGATACGCAGTATTTT,TRBV4-2,TRBJ2-3,NA,NA
CASSRPASLIDEQFF,TGTGCCAGCAGCCGCCCGGCTAGCTTGATCGATGAGCAGTTCTTC,TRBV7-2,TRBJ2-1,NA,NA
CAISESPGTGGYEQYF,TGTGCCATCAGTGAGTCCCCAGGGACAGGGGGCTACGAGCAGTACTTC,TRBV10-3,TRBJ2-7,NA,TRBD1
CASSQDRLVYEQYF,TGCGCCAGCAGCCAAGATCGACTCGTCTACGAGCAGTACTTC,TRBV4-3,TRBJ2-7,NA,NA
CASSVSGGQGVGYTF,TGTGCCAGTAGTGTGTCTGGGGGACAGGGAGTTGGCTACACCTTC,TRBV19,TRBJ1-2,NA,TRBD1
CAWSMDRGRYEQYF,TGTGCCTGGAGTATGGACAGGGGGCGGTACGAGCAGTACTTC,TRBV30,TRBJ2-7,NA,TRBD1
CASSPSRQTYEQYF,TGTGCCAGCTCACCAAGCAGGCAGACCTACGAGCAGTACTTC,TRBV18,TRBJ2-7,NA,NA
CASSLLQSGETEAFF,TGTGCCAGCAGTTTACTACAATCCGGGGAGACTGAAGCTTTCTTT,TRBV28,TRBJ1-1,few,NA
CASSTWTSGRGSAETQYF,TGCGCCAGCAGCACCTGGACTAGCGGGAGGGGATCGGCGGAGACCCAGTACTTC,TRBV5-1,TRBJ2-5,NA,TRBD2